This entry describes one T cell receptor (beta chain). These data come from a study of blood T cell repertoires in COVID-19. Sequenced by immunoSEQ multiplex PCR; TCRdb stores in-frame clones only, minus some. In the table there are 25,000 to 35,000 clones, about nine tenths of which are singletons. Germline V lookup: CDR1 MDHEN, CDR2 SYDVKM. V lost 2 bases and J lost 1; bases outside the gene matches: 7. The length of the CDR3 is 18 residues. V is TRBV28 and J is TRBJ2-3, with 12 positions matching TRBD2. Sequences were obtained from peripheral blood. The clonotype comes from a human donor with active COVID-19. The donor label of this sample is uncertain. The CDR3 nucleotides are TGTGCCAGCAGTTTAGGGGCTAGCGGGAGGGCCGGCACAGATACGCAGTATTTT. It translates to CASSLGASGRAGTDTQYF.